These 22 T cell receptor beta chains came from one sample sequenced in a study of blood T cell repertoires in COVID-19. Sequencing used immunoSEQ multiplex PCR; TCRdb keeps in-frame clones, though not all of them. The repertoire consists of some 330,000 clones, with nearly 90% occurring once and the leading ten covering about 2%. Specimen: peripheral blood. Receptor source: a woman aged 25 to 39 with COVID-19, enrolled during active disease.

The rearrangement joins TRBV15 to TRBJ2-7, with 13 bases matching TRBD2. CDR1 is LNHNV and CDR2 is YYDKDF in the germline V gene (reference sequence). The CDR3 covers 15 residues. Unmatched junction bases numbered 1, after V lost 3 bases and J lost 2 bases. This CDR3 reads CATSRGLAGTYEQYF. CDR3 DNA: TGTGCCACCAGCAGGGGACTAGCGGGAACCTACGAGCAGTACTTC.

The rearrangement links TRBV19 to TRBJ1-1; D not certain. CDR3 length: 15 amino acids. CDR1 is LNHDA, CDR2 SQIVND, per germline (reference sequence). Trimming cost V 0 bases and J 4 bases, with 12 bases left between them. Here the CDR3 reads CASSIDHGFTTEAFF. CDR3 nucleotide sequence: TGTGCCAGTAGTATAGATCACGGGTTTACCACTGAAGCTTTCTTT.

The chain's CDR3 is CASSQVGAAQPQHF. The CDR3 region has the DNA TGCGCCAGCAGCCAAGTGGGGGCGGCTCAGCCCCAGCATTTT. This chain joins TRBV4-1 and TRBJ1-5; a weak D match, TRBD1 (6 bases). The CDR3 runs 14 residues. Germline V lookup: CDR1 MGHRA, CDR2 YSYEKL. Trimming removed 1 base at V and 6 bases at J, with 10 bases between.

CDR3 bases: TGCGCCAGCAGCTTGGCCCTTGAGGCTGAAGCTTTCTTT. Its translation is CASSLALEAEAFF. The chain joins TRBV5-1 to TRBJ1-1; D uncertain. CDR3 length: 13 amino acids. Germline CDR1 is SGHRS and CDR2 is YFSETQ. The V gene lost 0 bases and the J gene lost 6 bases, with 9 bases spanning the gap.

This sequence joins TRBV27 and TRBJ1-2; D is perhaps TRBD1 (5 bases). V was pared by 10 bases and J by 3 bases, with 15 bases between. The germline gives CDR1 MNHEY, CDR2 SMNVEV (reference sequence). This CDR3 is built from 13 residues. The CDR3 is CATRWGSDYGYTF. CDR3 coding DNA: TGTGCCACGCGTTGGGGCTCGGACTATGGCTACACCTTC.

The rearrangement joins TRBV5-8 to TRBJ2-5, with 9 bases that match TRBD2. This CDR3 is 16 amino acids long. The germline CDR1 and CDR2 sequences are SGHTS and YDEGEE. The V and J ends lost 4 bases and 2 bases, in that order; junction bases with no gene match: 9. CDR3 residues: CASSPGLATAQETQYF. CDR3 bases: TGTGCCAGCAGCCCTGGACTAGCGACAGCGCAAGAGACCCAGTACTTC.

The CDR3 protein is CASGSGQGRYSGNTIYF. CDR3 coding DNA: TGTGCTAGTGGTTCGGGACAGGGTCGATACTCTGGAAACACCATATATTTT. V is TRBV12-5 and J is TRBJ1-3; 9 positions agree with TRBD1. V gave up 4 bases and J gave up 0 bases; unmatched junction bases: 7. CDR1 is LGHNT and CDR2 is FRNRAP in the germline V gene. This CDR3 is 17 amino acids long.

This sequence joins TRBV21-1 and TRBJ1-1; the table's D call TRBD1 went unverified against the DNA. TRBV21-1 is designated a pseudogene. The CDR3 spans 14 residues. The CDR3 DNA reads TGTGCCAGCAGCAAAGACAGGGCGGACACTGAAGCTTTCTTT. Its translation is CASSKDRADTEAFF.

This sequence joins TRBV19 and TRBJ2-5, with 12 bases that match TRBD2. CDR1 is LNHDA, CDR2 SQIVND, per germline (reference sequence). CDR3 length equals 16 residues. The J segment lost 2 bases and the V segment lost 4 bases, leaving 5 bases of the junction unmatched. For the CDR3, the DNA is TGTGCCAGTAGTACGACTAGCGGGGGTTATCAAGAGACCCAGTACTTC. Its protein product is CASSTTSGGYQETQYF.

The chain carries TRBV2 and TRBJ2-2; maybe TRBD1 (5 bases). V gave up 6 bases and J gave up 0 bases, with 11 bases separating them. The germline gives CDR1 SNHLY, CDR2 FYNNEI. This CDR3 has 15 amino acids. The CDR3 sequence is CASSPDKTNTGELFF. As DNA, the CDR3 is TGTGCCAGCAGCCCGGACAAGACGAACACCGGGGAGCTGTTTTTT.

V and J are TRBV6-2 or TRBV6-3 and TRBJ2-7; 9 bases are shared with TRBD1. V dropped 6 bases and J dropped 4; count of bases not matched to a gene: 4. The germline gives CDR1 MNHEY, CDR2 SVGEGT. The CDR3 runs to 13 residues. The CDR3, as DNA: TGTGCCAGCAGCAAGGGACAGGGTTACGAGCAGTACTTC. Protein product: CASSKGQGYEQYF.

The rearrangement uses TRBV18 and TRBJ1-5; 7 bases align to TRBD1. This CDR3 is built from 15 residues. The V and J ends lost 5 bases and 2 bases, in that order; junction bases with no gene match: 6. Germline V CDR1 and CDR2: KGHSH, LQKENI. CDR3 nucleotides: TGTGCCAGCTCAGGAGGGGGCGGAGGCAATCAGCCCCAGCATTTT. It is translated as CASSGGGGGNQPQHF.

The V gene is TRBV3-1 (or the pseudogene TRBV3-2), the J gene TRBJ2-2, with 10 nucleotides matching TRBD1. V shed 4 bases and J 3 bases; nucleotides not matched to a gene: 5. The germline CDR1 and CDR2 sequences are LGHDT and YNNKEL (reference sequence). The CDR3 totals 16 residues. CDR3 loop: CASSRRGTGDTGELFF. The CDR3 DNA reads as TGTGCCAGCAGCCGCCGGGGGACAGGGGACACCGGGGAGCTGTTTTTT.

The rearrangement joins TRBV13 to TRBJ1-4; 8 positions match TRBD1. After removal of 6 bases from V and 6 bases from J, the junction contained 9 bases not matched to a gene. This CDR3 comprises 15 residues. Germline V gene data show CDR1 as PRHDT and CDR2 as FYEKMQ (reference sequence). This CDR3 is CASSSTTGEYEKLFF. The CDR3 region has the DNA TGTGCCAGCAGTTCAACGACAGGGGAATATGAAAAACTGTTTTTT.

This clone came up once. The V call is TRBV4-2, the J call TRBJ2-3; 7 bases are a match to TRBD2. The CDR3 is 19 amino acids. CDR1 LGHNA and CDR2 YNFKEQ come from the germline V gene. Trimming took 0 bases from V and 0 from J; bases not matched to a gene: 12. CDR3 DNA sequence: TGTGCCAGCAGCCAAGATCTTGCGGGGGAGATTGCTAGCACAGATACGCAGTATTTT. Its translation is CASSQDLAGEIASTDTQYF.

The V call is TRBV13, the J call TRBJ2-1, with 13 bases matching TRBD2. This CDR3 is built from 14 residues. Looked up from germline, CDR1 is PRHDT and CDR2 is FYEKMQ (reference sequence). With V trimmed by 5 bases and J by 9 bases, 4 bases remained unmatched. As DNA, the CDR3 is TGTGCCAGCAGCGCGGGACTAGCGGGGAGTGAGCAGTTCTTC. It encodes CASSAGLAGSEQFF. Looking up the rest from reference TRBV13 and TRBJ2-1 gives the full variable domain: AAGVIQSPRHLIKEKRETATLKCYPIPRHDTVYWYQQGPGQDPQFLISFYEKMQSDKGSIPDRFSAQQFSDYHSELNMSSLELGDSALYFCASSAGLAGSEQFFGPGTRLTVL.

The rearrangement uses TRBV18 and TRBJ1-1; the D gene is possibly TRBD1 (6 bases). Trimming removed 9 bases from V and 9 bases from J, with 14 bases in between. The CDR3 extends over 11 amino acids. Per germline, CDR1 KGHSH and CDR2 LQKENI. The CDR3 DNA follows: TGTGCCAGTAAGGGGGACCGAAAAGCTTTCTTT. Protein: CASKGDRKAFF.

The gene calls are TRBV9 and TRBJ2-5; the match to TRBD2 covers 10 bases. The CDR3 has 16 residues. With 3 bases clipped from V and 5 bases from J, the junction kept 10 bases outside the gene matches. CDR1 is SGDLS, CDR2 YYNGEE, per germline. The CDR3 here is CASSAGLARGGETQYF. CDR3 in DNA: TGTGCCAGCAGCGCGGGACTAGCGCGGGGGGGGGAGACCCAGTACTTC. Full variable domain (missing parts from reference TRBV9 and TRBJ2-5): DSGVTQTPKHLITATGQRVTLRCSPRSGDLSVYWYQQSLDQGLQFLIQYYNGEERAKGNILERFSAQQFPDLHSELNLSSLELGDSALYFCASSAGLARGGETQYFGPGTRLLVL.

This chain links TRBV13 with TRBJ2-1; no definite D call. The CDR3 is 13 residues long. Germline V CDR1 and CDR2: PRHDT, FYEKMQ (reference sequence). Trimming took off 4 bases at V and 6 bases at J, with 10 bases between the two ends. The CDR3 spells CASSSPPFNEQFF. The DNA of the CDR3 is TGTGCCAGCAGCTCCCCTCCCTTCAATGAGCAGTTCTTC.

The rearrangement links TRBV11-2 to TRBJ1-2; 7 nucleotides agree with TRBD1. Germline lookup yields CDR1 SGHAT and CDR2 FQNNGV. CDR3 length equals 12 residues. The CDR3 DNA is TGTGCTTCAGAGGGGGCAGGCTATGGCTACACCTTC. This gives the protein CASEGAGYGYTF. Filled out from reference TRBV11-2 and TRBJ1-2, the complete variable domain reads EAGVAQSPRYKIIEKRQSVAFWCNPISGHATLYWYQQILGQGPKLLIQFQNNGVVDDSQLPKDRFSAERLKGVDSTLKIQPAKLEDSAVYLCASEGAGYGYTFGSGTRLTVV.

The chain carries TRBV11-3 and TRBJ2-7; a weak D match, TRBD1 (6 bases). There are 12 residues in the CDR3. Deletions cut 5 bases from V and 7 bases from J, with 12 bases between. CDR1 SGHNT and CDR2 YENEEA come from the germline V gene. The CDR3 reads CASSPGTWEQYF. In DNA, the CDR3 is TGTGCCAGCAGCCCAGGGACATGGGAGCAGTACTTC.

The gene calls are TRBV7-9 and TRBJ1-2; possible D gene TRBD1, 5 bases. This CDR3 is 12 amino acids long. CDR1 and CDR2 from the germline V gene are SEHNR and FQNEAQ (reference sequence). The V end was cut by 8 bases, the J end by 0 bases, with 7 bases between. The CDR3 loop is CASAGPNYGYTF. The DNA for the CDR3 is TGTGCCAGCGCGGGGCCTAACTATGGCTACACCTTC. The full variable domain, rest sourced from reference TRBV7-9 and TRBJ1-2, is DTGVSQNPRHKITKRGQNVTFRCDPISEHNRLYWYRQTLGQGPEFLTYFQNEAQLEKSRLLSDRFSAERPKGSFSTLEIQRTEQGDSAMYLCASAGPNYGYTFGSGTRLTVV.